This T cell receptor (beta chain) was identified during a study of blood T cell repertoires in COVID-19. Background on the study: COVID-19 samples from acute and convalescent phases originated in the United States, Italy and Spain. T cells, B-cell-depleted T cells, or PBMCs supplied cDNA or gDNA.

As originally analysed: Amplification of reference gene primers provided the estimated nucleated cell counts. Generated by immunoSEQ multiplex PCR, the TCRdb table keeps only in-frame clones and is missing some. The V and J calls and clone size come from that table; D and trimming were worked out from the DNA. The sample carries 200,000 to 300,000 clones, 70% to 90% recorded once. CDR1 and CDR2 from the germline V gene are KGHDR and SFDVKD. This CDR3 has 15 residues. The V end was cut by 3 bases, the J end by 2 bases, with 10 bases between. Sequenced sample: peripheral blood. The source of this sequence is a young woman with acute or convalescent COVID-19. V and J are TRBV24-1 and TRBJ2-1; D not certain. CDR3 bases: TGTGCCACCAGTGATAAAGAGAGGCCCTACAATGAGCAGTTCTTC. It translates to CATSDKERPYNEQFF.